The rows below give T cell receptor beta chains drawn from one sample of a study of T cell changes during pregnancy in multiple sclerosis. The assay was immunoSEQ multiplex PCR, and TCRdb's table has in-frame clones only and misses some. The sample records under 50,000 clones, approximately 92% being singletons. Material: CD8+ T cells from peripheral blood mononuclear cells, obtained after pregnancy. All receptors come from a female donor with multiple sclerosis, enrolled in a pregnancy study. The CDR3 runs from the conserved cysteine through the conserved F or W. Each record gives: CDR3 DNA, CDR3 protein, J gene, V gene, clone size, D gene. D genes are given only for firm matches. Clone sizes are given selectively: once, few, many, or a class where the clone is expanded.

TGTGCCAGCAGCTTGAGTACGCGGGGGGGTACAACAGATACGCAGTATTTT CASSLSTRGGTTDTQYF TRBJ2-3 TRBV7-9 NA TRBD2
TGTGCCAGCTCACCACCGGGAGTGCCTGAAGCTTTCTTT CASSPPGVPEAFF TRBJ1-1 TRBV18 NA NA
TGTGCCAGCAGCTTAGATCCTAGCGGCTACAATGAGCAGTTCTTC CASSLDPSGYNEQFF TRBJ2-1 TRBV11-2 NA TRBD2
TGTGCCAGCAGCCAATGGGGACAGCAAAACACAGATACGCAGTATTTT CASSQWGQQNTDTQYF TRBJ2-3 TRBV16 NA TRBD1
TGTGCCATCAGTGACCCCCCAGGGGTTCAGCCCCAGCATTTT CAISDPPGVQPQHF TRBJ1-5 TRBV10-3 NA NA
TGCGCCAGCAGCGAGGGTAGCGGGAACTCCTACGAGCAGTACTTC CASSEGSGNSYEQYF TRBJ2-7 TRBV5-1 once TRBD2
TGTGCCACAGAAGGCGCGGGGTATGCGAACACCGGGGAGCTGTTTTTT CATEGAGYANTGELFF TRBJ2-2 TRBV28 NA NA
TGTGCCACCAGTTTTGGGACAGGGGGAAATCAGCCCCAGCATTTT CATSFGTGGNQPQHF TRBJ1-5 TRBV15 NA TRBD1
TGTGCCAGCAGTGAAGCTTATCGGGGGGACACTGAAGCTTTCTTT CASSEAYRGDTEAFF TRBJ1-1 TRBV2 NA NA
TGTGCCAGCAGCTCCAATAGCGGGAGAGCCAAAAACATTCAGTACTTC CASSSNSGRAKNIQYF TRBJ2-4 TRBV11-2 NA TRBD2
TGTGCCAGCAGCTTGATTAGCGGGGGGTCAGATACGCAGTATTTT CASSLISGGSDTQYF TRBJ2-3 TRBV7-9 NA TRBD2
TGTGCCAGCAGCTGGGGACAGGGGAGAGGCTACACCTTC CASSWGQGRGYTF TRBJ1-2 TRBV5-5 NA TRBD1
TGCGCCAGCAGCTTGGTCGATAGGGAGGATGAGCAGTTCTTC CASSLVDREDEQFF TRBJ2-1 TRBV5-1 NA NA
TGTGCCAGCAGTTGGGGACAGGGAAAGATTAAAGCTTTCTTT CASSWGQGKIKAFF TRBJ1-1 TRBV2 once TRBD1
TGTGCCAGCAGCTGGTCCGGGGGGATGTCCTACAATGAGCAGTTCTTC CASSWSGGMSYNEQFF TRBJ2-1 TRBV6-6 NA TRBD2
TGTGCCAGCAGCCCTATAAGACAGGCCCACGAGCAGTACTTC CASSPIRQAHEQYF TRBJ2-7 TRBV14 once NA
TGCGCCAGCAGCTCGCGGACAGGGAACTACGAGCAGTACTTC CASSSRTGNYEQYF TRBJ2-7 TRBV4-3 NA TRBD1